What follows are 13 T cell receptor beta chains derived from one specimen sequenced in a study of blood T cell repertoires in COVID-19. Libraries were prepared by immunoSEQ multiplex PCR; TCRdb keeps only in-frame clonotypes and omits some of them. This repertoire shows some 140,000 clones, around 82% found once; its top ten account for 5.5%. The sample consisted of PBMCs or T cells enriched from blood (not recorded which). These receptors were taken from a man in his forties or fifties with acute COVID-19.

J is TRBJ1-2 and V is TRBV28; D is undetermined. The CDR3 is made up of 12 amino acids. V lost 5 bases and J 3 bases, leaving 7 bases between the germline ends. CDR1 is MDHEN and CDR2 is SYDVKM in the germline V gene. CDR3 in DNA: TGTGCCAGCAGTCCCCGGGACTATGGCTACACCTTC. This translates into CASSPRDYGYTF.

This clone has a single count. The chain carries TRBV5-1 and TRBJ2-5; the D gene is possibly TRBD1 (6 bases). This CDR3 comprises 16 residues. Germline V CDR1 and CDR2: SGHRS, YFSETQ. V shed 1 base and J shed 2 bases, with 15 bases lying between them. The CDR3 loop reads CASSLYPGDTQETQYF. The CDR3 nucleotides read TGCGCCAGCAGCTTGTATCCAGGGGACACTCAAGAGACCCAGTACTTC.

This clone was seen only once. The chain joins TRBV30 to TRBJ2-7, with D maybe TRBD1 (5 bases). Trimming stripped 8 bases from V and 3 bases from J, with 14 bases between. The length of the CDR3 is 12 residues. The germline V gene encodes CDR1 GTSNPN and CDR2 SVGIG (reference sequence). CDR3 nucleotide sequence: TGTGCCGGGAAAAGACAGTTCTACGAGCAGTACTTC. It encodes CAGKRQFYEQYF.

The chain links TRBV30 to TRBJ2-2; tentatively, D is TRBD2 (5 bases). V lost 3 bases and J lost 0, with 8 bases in between. There are 14 residues in the CDR3. Germline CDR1 GTSNPN, CDR2 SVGIG (reference sequence). CDR3 bases: TGTGCCTGGAGGGCCGGGACGAACACCGGGGAGCTGTTTTTT. It is translated as CAWRAGTNTGELFF.

The V call is TRBV2, the J call TRBJ2-3; 12 bases fit TRBD2. V dropped 1 base and J dropped 2; count of bases not matched to a gene: 4. CDR3 size: 17 residues. From germline, CDR1 is SNHLY and CDR2 FYNNEI. The CDR3 loop reads CASSEVGLAGTTDTQYF. As DNA, the CDR3 is TGTGCCAGCAGTGAAGTCGGACTAGCGGGGACCACAGATACGCAGTATTTT.

This clone turned up a few times. V and J are TRBV24-1 and TRBJ1-5; D might be TRBD1 (5 bases). V lost 5 bases to trimming and J lost 5 bases, with 9 bases between them. The germline gives CDR1 KGHDR, CDR2 SFDVKD. This CDR3 spans 13 amino acids. The CDR3 loop reads CATSGRGDQPQHF. The CDR3 nucleotides are TGTGCCACCAGTGGTAGGGGCGATCAGCCCCAGCATTTT.

J is TRBJ1-1 and V is TRBV6-5; D is possibly TRBD1 (5 bases). Germline V gene sequence: CDR1 MNHEY, CDR2 SVGAGI. The CDR3 totals 13 residues. The V end was cut by 6 bases, the J end by 7 bases, with 15 bases between. The CDR3 loop reads CASSQGEAVEAFF. The DNA for the CDR3 is TGTGCCAGCAGCCAAGGGGAGGCCGTTGAAGCTTTCTTT.

The CDR3 protein is CASSFSGQGTFEAFF. The CDR3 DNA follows: TGTGCCAGCAGCTTTAGCGGACAGGGGACGTTTGAAGCTTTCTTT. V is TRBV11-2 and J is TRBJ1-1; the match to TRBD1 covers 9 bases. Germline V lookup: CDR1 SGHAT, CDR2 FQNNGV. The CDR3 is 15 amino acids. V shed 3 bases and J 7 bases; nucleotides not matched to a gene: 9.

The chain has TRBV2 and TRBJ1-2; 8 positions match TRBD1. The length of the CDR3 is 13 residues. Germline trimming cut 7 bases from V and 5 bases from J; bases unmatched to any gene: 6. Germline V gives CDR1 SNHLY, CDR2 FYNNEI. DNA of the CDR3: TGTGCCAGCATGTGGGACAGGAAGTATGGCTACACCTTC. It is translated as CASMWDRKYGYTF.

The chain employs TRBV5-4 and TRBJ1-1; D possibly corresponds to TRBD1 (5 bases). Germline V CDR1 and CDR2: SGHNT, YYREEE (reference sequence). V lost 4 bases and J 4 bases, leaving 17 bases between the germline ends. The CDR3 sequence is 15 residues long. The DNA for the CDR3 is TGTGCCAGCAGCCCTCAGGGTCGGAGGGTCACTGAAGCTTTCTTT. This encodes CASSPQGRRVTEAFF.

V gene TRBV28 combines with J gene TRBJ2-2; no clear D gene. This CDR3 has 11 residues. The V gene lost 6 bases and the J gene lost 8 bases, with 7 bases spanning the gap. Looked up from germline, CDR1 is MDHEN and CDR2 is SYDVKM. The CDR3 reads CASSLRGELFF. Here the CDR3 DNA reads TGTGCCAGCAGCCTGCGGGGGGAGCTGTTTTTT.

This clone has only one observation. The J gene is TRBJ2-3, the V gene TRBV9; TRBD2 might be the D (6 bases). Germline CDR1 is SGDLS and CDR2 is YYNGEE. V was pared by 0 bases and J by 4 bases, with 9 bases between. This CDR3 is 14 amino acids long. The CDR3 DNA reads as TGTGCCAGCAGCGTAGGCGGGGCCGCAGATACGCAGTATTTT. The encoded protein is CASSVGGAADTQYF. Based on the CDR3 plus reference TRBV9 and TRBJ2-3, the full variable domain is DSGVTQTPKHLITATGQRVTLRCSPRSGDLSVYWYQQSLDQGLQFLIQYYNGEERAKGNILERFSAQQFPDLHSELNLSSLELGDSALYFCASSVGGAADTQYFGPGTRLTVL.

The chain uses TRBV5-6 and TRBJ1-3; no firm D call. Trimming took 7 bases from V and 3 from J, leaving 5 bases between them. The V gene's germline CDR1 is SGHDT and CDR2 YYEEEE. The CDR3 is 11 amino acids. CDR3 in DNA: TGTGCCAGCGAGTTTGGAAACACCATATATTTT. Its translation: CASEFGNTIYF. The variable domain in full, with the rest retrieved from reference TRBV5-6 and TRBJ1-3, is DAGVTQSPTHLIKTRGQQVTLRCSPKSGHDTVSWYQQALGQGPQFIFQYYEEEERQRGNFPDRFSGHQFPNYSSELNVNALLLGDSALYLCASEFGNTIYFGEGSWLTVV.